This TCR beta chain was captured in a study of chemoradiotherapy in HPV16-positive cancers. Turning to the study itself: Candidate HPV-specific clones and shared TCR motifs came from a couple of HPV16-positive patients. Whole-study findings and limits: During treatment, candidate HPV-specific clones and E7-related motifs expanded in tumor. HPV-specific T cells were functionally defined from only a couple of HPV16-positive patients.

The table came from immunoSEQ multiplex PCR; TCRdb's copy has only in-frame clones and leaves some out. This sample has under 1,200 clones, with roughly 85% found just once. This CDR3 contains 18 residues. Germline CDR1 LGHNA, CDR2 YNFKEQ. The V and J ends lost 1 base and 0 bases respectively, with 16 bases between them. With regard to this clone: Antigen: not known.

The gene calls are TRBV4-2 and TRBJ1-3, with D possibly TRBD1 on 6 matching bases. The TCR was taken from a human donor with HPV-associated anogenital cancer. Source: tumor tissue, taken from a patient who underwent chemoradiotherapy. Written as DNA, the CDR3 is TGTGCCAGCAGCCAAGTGACAGGCGGCTCCCTCTCTGGAAACACCATATATTTT. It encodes CASSQVTGGSLSGNTIYF.